Below are 23 T cell receptor beta chains sequenced from a single sample in a study of cytomegalovirus exposure and HLA in healthy donors. PCR amplification relied on 60 Vbeta primers (plus 13 Jbeta primers). Using immunoSEQ multiplex PCR, the repertoire was profiled, and TCRdb retains in-frame clones only, with some absent. This sample's table reports some 70,000 clones. Sequencing was carried out using PBMCs. These receptors were taken from a boy younger than 18 in good health and CMV-seronegative.

The chain couples TRBV19 to TRBJ2-1; 15 bases agree with TRBD2. Trimming took 9 bases from V and 5 from J; bases not matched to a gene: 17. The V gene's germline CDR1 is LNHDA and CDR2 SQIVND (reference sequence). The CDR3 is 19 amino acids. The CDR3 loop reads CASGHPQGLAGGYHNEQFF. CDR3 in DNA: TGTGCCAGCGGACACCCCCAAGGACTAGCGGGAGGGTACCACAATGAGCAGTTCTTC. Supplemented by reference TRBV19 and TRBJ2-1, the full variable domain reads DGGITQSPKYLFRKEGQNVTLSCEQNLNHDAMYWYRQDPGQGLRLIYYSQIVNDFQKGDIAEGYSVSREKKESFPLTVTSAQKNPTAFYLCASGHPQGLAGGYHNEQFFGPGTRLTVL.

The chain joins TRBV5-7 to TRBJ2-7; no firm D call. TRBV5-7 is treated as an ORF (open reading frame) with a function not yet certain. The CDR3 is 18 residues long. V lost 2 bases to trimming and J lost 0 bases, with 21 bases between them. DNA for the CDR3: TGTGCCAGCAGCTTTCCGTTATACGTCCCAACTTCCTCCTACGAGCAGTACTTC. As protein: CASSFPLYVPTSSYEQYF.

The V call is TRBV16, the J call TRBJ2-7; D unresolved. Germline CDR1 and CDR2: KGHSY and FQNENV. Trimming took 3 bases from V and 2 from J, leaving 14 bases between them. The CDR3 has 15 amino acids. The CDR3 sequence: CASSHLGGPAYEQYF. For the CDR3, the DNA is TGTGCCAGCAGCCATCTTGGTGGGCCCGCCTACGAGCAGTACTTC. The full variable domain, rest sourced from reference TRBV16 and TRBJ2-7, is GEEVAQTPKHLVRGEGQKAKLYCAPIKGHSYVFWYQQVLKNEFKFLISFQNENVFDETGMPKERFSAKCLPNSPCSLEIQATKLEDSAVYFCASSHLGGPAYEQYFGPGTRLTVT.

The chain couples TRBV18 to TRBJ2-4; perhaps TRBD1 as D (5 bases). This CDR3 is built from 16 residues. V lost 3 bases to trimming and J lost 0 bases, with 12 bases between them. Germline CDR1 reads KGHSH; CDR2 reads LQKENI. The CDR3 protein is CASSPGHDLAKNIQYF. CDR3 bases: TGTGCCAGCTCACCGGGGCATGATTTAGCCAAAAACATTCAGTACTTC. Full variable domain (remainder filled in from reference TRBV18 and TRBJ2-4): NAGVMQNPRHLVRRRGQEARLRCSPMKGHSHVYWYRQLPEEGLKFMVYLQKENIIDESGMPKERFSAEFPKEGPSILRIQQVVRGDSAAYFCASSPGHDLAKNIQYFGAGTRLSVL.

Written as DNA, the CDR3 is TGTGCCAGTAGTATAATCTGGACAGATGTGAAGGGCTACACCTTC. It is translated as CASSIIWTDVKGYTF. The chain is built from TRBV19 and TRBJ1-2, with D possibly TRBD1 on 6 matching bases. The CDR3 runs to 15 residues. Germline values: CDR1 LNHDA, CDR2 SQIVND (reference sequence). The V and J ends lost 2 bases and 8 bases respectively, with 18 bases between them.

The chain joins TRBV29-1 to TRBJ1-2; TRBD1 aligns across 8 bases. Losses at the gene ends were 5 bases for V and 8 bases for J; bases not matched to a gene: 10. The CDR3 is 13 amino acids. The germline V gene has CDR1 SQVTM and CDR2 ANQGSEA. CDR3 in DNA: TGCAGCGTTTCAACCGGGACAGGAGTCGGCTACACCTTC. It translates to CSVSTGTGVGYTF.

The V and J genes are TRBV4-1 and TRBJ2-5, with 7 bases that match TRBD2. This CDR3 has 14 residues. J was trimmed by 3 bases and V by 4 bases; bases with no gene match: 5. CDR1 MGHRA and CDR2 YSYEKL come from the germline V gene. CDR3 in DNA: TGCGCCAGCAGCCCATTAGCGGGCGAAGAGACCCAGTACTTC. This encodes CASSPLAGEETQYF.

The rearrangement links TRBV4-3 to TRBJ2-7, with D maybe TRBD2 (5 bases). Germline CDR1 and CDR2: LGHNA and YSLEER. The V gene lost 1 base and the J gene lost 0 bases, with 16 bases spanning the gap. The CDR3 spans 17 residues. For the CDR3, the DNA is TGCGCCAGCAGCCAAGGCCCGAGAGGGCCTGACTCCTACGAGCAGTACTTC. Translated, it gives CASSQGPRGPDSYEQYF.

This chain joins TRBV1 and TRBJ2-1; whether TRBD2, the table's D call, matches the DNA was not checked. TRBV1 corresponds to a pseudogene. There are 14 residues in the CDR3. The CDR3 region has the DNA TGCACCAGCACCCGGGAGCCCGGGTACAATGAGCAGTTCTTC. This encodes CTSTREPGYNEQFF.

The chain has TRBV18 and TRBJ1-1; a possible D gene is TRBD1 (5 bases). Germline CDR1 KGHSH, CDR2 LQKENI. The CDR3 totals 17 residues. V lost 2 bases, J lost 0 bases, and 16 bases lay in between. CDR3 DNA: TGTGCCAGCTCACCAGGGAATTTTTGGGGCGTGAACACTGAAGCTTTCTTT. This sequence encodes CASSPGNFWGVNTEAFF.

The J gene is TRBJ2-7, the V gene TRBV6-1, with TRBD1 identical over 7 bases. J lost 5 bases, V lost 5 bases, and 6 bases had no gene match. The CDR3 totals 13 residues. Germline V gene data show CDR1 as MNHNS and CDR2 as SASEGT. The CDR3 coding sequence is TGTGCCAGCAGTCTTAGGGGGCTCGACGAGCAGTACTTC. It codes for CASSLRGLDEQYF.

The V call is TRBV7-2, the J call TRBJ1-5; D uncertain. The CDR3 extends over 15 amino acids. CDR1 and CDR2 from the germline V gene are SGHTA and FQGNSA. Trimming stripped 4 bases from V and 9 bases from J, with 19 bases between. The CDR3 nucleotides are TGTGCCAGCAGCTCTCTCTCCTCAGGAGGTCGGCCCCAGCATTTT. Translated: CASSSLSSGGRPQHF.

V usage is TRBV19 and J usage is TRBJ2-1, with TRBD2 matching 10 bases. Trimming removed 3 bases from V and 0 bases from J; junction bases left unmatched: 5. The CDR3 has 17 residues. Germline V gene data show CDR1 as LNHDA and CDR2 as SQIVND (reference sequence). The CDR3 DNA reads TGTGCCAGTAGTATGCCCAGCGGGAGGGCCTCCTACAATGAGCAGTTCTTC. Translating gives CASSMPSGRASYNEQFF.

The V and J genes are TRBV10-3 and TRBJ2-1, with D possibly matching TRBD2 (6 bases). CDR1 and CDR2 (germline): ENHRY, SYGVKD. The germline V and J ends were trimmed by 4 bases and 10 bases, with 8 bases remaining between them. The CDR3 is made up of 11 amino acids. CDR3 bases: TGTGCCATCAGTGTCGGAGGGGAGCAGTTCTTC. It specifies CAISVGGEQFF.

The chain has TRBV4-1 and TRBJ2-5; 7 bases align to TRBD1. With 3 bases clipped from V and 0 bases from J, the junction kept 7 bases outside the gene matches. Germline CDR1 reads MGHRA; CDR2 reads YSYEKL. The CDR3 totals 16 residues. CDR3 nucleotide sequence: TGCGCCAGCAGCCACGGAATTACAGGGGACCAAGAGACCCAGTACTTC. Protein sequence: CASSHGITGDQETQYF.

The chain uses TRBV27 and TRBJ1-5; D not resolved. V was trimmed by 5 bases and J by 4 bases, leaving 9 bases between them. The germline V gene encodes CDR1 MNHEY and CDR2 SMNVEV (reference sequence). This CDR3 region has 13 residues. The CDR3 DNA sequence: TGTGCCAGCAGTCTAGGCCCAAATCAGCCCCAGCATTTT. It specifies CASSLGPNQPQHF.

The chain joins TRBV28 to TRBJ2-7; the match to TRBD2 covers 8 bases. CDR3 length: 15 amino acids. V lost 6 bases to trimming and J lost 3 bases; unmatched junction nucleotides: 10. Germline values: CDR1 MDHEN, CDR2 SYDVKM. The CDR3 sequence is CASSYKRGSVYEQYF. CDR3 in DNA: TGTGCCAGCAGCTACAAGCGGGGGTCGGTCTACGAGCAGTACTTC.

The J gene is TRBJ1-2, the V gene TRBV30; tentative D call: TRBD1 (5 bases). Trimming left V 5 bases short and J 12 bases short, with 13 bases between. The CDR3 extends over 10 amino acids. In germline, CDR1 is GTSNPN, CDR2 SVGIG (reference sequence). DNA for the CDR3: TGTGCCTGGGGGGCCCCGGTAAACACCTTC. As protein: CAWGAPVNTF.

The V gene is TRBV19, the J gene TRBJ1-1; 12 bases are shared with TRBD1. The CDR3 is made up of 15 amino acids. Trimming removed 4 bases from V and 3 bases from J; junction bases left unmatched: 3. Per germline, CDR1 LNHDA and CDR2 SQIVND (reference sequence). The CDR3 region is CASSKGQGADTEAFF. Here the CDR3 DNA reads TGTGCCAGTAGTAAGGGACAGGGGGCGGACACTGAAGCTTTCTTT.

The V call is TRBV9, the J call TRBJ2-2; D is unresolved. V dropped 4 bases and J dropped 2 bases, with 12 bases sitting between them. The germline CDR1 and CDR2 sequences are SGDLS and YYNGEE. This CDR3 contains 15 residues. This CDR3 reads CASSPQSRNTGELFF. Here the CDR3 DNA reads TGTGCCAGCAGCCCTCAATCTAGAAACACCGGGGAGCTGTTTTTT.

The chain uses TRBV7-2 and TRBJ2-1, with D tentatively TRBD2 (6 bases). Trimming stripped 7 bases from V and 8 bases from J, with 18 bases between. CDR1 SGHTA and CDR2 FQGNSA come from the germline V gene. The CDR3 has 14 amino acids. CDR3: CASTKKGGGDEQFF. DNA for the CDR3: TGTGCCAGCACCAAAAAGGGAGGTGGCGATGAGCAGTTCTTC.

V usage is TRBV7-9 and J usage is TRBJ1-2, with 7 bases identical to TRBD1. The length of the CDR3 is 13 residues. The trim removed 1 base at V and 6 bases at J, leaving 2 bases unmatched. Looked up from germline, CDR1 is SEHNR and CDR2 is FQNEAQ (reference sequence). The CDR3 here is CASSLGGGDGYTF. CDR3 nucleotide sequence: TGTGCCAGCAGCTTAGGAGGGGGCGATGGCTACACCTTC.

The rearrangement links TRBV7-2 to TRBJ1-2; D is undetermined. This CDR3 is built from 16 residues. Germline assignment: CDR1 SGHTA and CDR2 FQGNSA. V was pared by 1 base and J by 4 bases, with 16 bases between. CDR3 in DNA: TGTGCCAGCAGCTTAGTATTACCGGGATCGATCTATGGCTACACCTTC. It is translated as CASSLVLPGSIYGYTF.